This TCR beta chain was recorded in a study of cytomegalovirus exposure and HLA in healthy donors. The CDR3 consists of 15 residues. Trimming took 0 bases from V and 6 from J; bases not matched to a gene: 8. The V gene's germline CDR1 is SGHDT and CDR2 YYEEEE. It was with 60 Vbeta and 13 Jbeta primers that the PCR ran. Sequencing used immunoSEQ multiplex PCR; TCRdb keeps in-frame clones, though not all of them. The sample consists of 150,000 or so clones, roughly 80% of them appearing once. Source material: PBMCs. The sequence came from a male donor in good health and CMV-seropositive. This chain joins TRBV5-6 and TRBJ2-5; 7 bases agree with TRBD2. This CDR3 reads CASSLGAGRGKTQYF. CDR3 DNA sequence: TGTGCCAGCAGCTTGGGGGCGGGGCGGGGGAAGACCCAGTACTTC.